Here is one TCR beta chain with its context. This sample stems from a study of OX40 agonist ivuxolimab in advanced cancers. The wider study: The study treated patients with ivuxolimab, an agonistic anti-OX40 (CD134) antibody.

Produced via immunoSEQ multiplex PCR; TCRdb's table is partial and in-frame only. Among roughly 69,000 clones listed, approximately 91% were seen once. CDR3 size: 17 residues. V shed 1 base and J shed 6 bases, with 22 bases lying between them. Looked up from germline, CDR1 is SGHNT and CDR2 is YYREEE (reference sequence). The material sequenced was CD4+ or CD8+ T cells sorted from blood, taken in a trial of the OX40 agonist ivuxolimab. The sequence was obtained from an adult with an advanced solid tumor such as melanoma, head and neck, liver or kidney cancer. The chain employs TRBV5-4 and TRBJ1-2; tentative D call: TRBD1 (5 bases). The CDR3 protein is CASSLSAGFASLDGYTF. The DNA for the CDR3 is TGTGCCAGCAGCTTGAGCGCAGGGTTCGCCTCTTTAGATGGCTACACCTTC.